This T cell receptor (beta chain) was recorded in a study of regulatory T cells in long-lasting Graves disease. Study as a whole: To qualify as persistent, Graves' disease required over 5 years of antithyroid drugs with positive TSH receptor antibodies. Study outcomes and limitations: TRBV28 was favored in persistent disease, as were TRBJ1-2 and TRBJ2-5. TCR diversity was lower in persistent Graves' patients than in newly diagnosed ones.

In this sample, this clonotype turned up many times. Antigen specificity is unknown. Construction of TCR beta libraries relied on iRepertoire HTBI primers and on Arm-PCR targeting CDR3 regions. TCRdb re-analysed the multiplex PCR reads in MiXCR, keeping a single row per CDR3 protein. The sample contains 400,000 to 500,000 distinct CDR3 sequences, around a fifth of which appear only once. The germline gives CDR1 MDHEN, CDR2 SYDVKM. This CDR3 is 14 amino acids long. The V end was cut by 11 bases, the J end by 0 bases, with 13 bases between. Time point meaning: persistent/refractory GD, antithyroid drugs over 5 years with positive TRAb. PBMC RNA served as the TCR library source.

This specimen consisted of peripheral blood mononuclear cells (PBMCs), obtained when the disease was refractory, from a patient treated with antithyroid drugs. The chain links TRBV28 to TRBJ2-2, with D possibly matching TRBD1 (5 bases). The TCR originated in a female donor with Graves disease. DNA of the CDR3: TGTGCCTCAAGGGGCTTTTCGAACACCGGGGAGCTGTTTTTT. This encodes CASRGFSNTGELFF.